The rows below give T cell receptor beta chains drawn from one sample of a study of Graves' ophthalmopathy and Graves' hyperthyroidism. A single record per CDR3 protein comes from TCRdb applying MiXCR to the multiplex PCR reads. The table has about 220,000 distinct CDR3 sequences, roughly 21% seen once. Sequenced input: peripheral blood. These receptors came from a woman aged 50 to 60 with Graves' ophthalmopathy. Each CDR3 is given with its conserved first and last residue. A D gene is named only where the DNA matches it firmly. Clone size is shown for a subset of rows, as once, few, many or a class of expanded clone.

cdr3_length	v_call	clone_size	d_call	j_call	cdr3_nt	cdr3_aa
13	TRBV12-5	many	TRBD1	TRBJ1-6	TGTGCCCAACCGGGACAGATCTATTCACCCCTCCACTTT	CAQPGQIYSPLHF
15	TRBV19	many	-	TRBJ1-5	TGTGCCAGTAGTATTAAAGGGTTCGGCAATCAGCCCCAGCATTTT	CASSIKGFGNQPQHF
15	TRBV6-1	many	-	TRBJ1-6	TGTGCCAGCAGTGTCGGGGGGCGATCTAATTCACCCCTCCACTTT	CASSVGGRSNSPLHF
14	TRBV7-2	-	TRBD1	TRBJ1-1	TGTGCCAGCAGCTTATATACAGGGGGCGGTGAAGCTTTCTTT	CASSLYTGGGEAFF
15	TRBV5-1	many	TRBD1	TRBJ2-7	TGCGCCAGCACCTTAACCGGGACAGGGTTCTACGAGCAGTACTTC	CASTLTGTGFYEQYF
19	TRBV5-1	-	TRBD1	TRBJ1-2	TGCGCCAGCAGAAGAAGTTCGGGACAGGGCTTTTCAGGGGACTATGGCTACACCTTC	CASRRSSGQGFSGDYGYTF
16	TRBV6-2/TRBV6-3	many	TRBD2	TRBJ2-7	TGTGCCAGCAGTCTCGGACTAGCGGGTTTTTTATACGAGCAGTACTTC	CASSLGLAGFLYEQYF
16	TRBV5-1	few	-	TRBJ2-2	TGCGCCAGCAGCGTAGCCGCCAGGTTTAGCACCGGGGAGCTGTTTTTT	CASSVAARFSTGELFF
16	TRBV11-1	many	TRBD1	TRBJ1-1	TGTGCCAGCAGCTTAAAGACAGGGGGCTGGGGCACTGAAGCTTTCTTT	CASSLKTGGWGTEAFF
13	TRBV7-3	many	-	TRBJ1-1	TGTGCCAGCAGCTTACAGGGGATTGGTGAAGCTTTCTTT	CASSLQGIGEAFF
13	TRBV28	many	TRBD2	TRBJ2-5	TGTGCCAGCACCCTAGCGGGAGTCGAGACCCAGTACTTC	CASTLAGVETQYF
15	TRBV7-9	-	-	TRBJ1-5	TGTGCCAGCAGCTTAGGGCTACAGGGTACTCAGCCCCAGCATTTT	CASSLGLQGTQPQHF
15	TRBV3-1	-	-	TRBJ2-2	TGTGCCAGCAGCCAAGGGCTCGGGGGGCCCGGGGAGCTGTTTTTT	CASSQGLGGPGELFF
15	TRBV7-9	many	-	TRBJ1-1	TGTGCCAGCAGGGGGGTAGGGGTCGGGGTAACTGAAGCTTTCTTT	CASRGVGVGVTEAFF
14	TRBV6-5	many	-	TRBJ1-5	TGTGCCAGCAGTTACCCCGGAGGGCATCAGCCCCAGCATTTT	CASSYPGGHQPQHF
15	TRBV28	-	TRBD1	TRBJ1-5	TGTGCCAGCAGTTCCCGCACCCACAGGGGTCAGCCCCAGCATTTT	CASSSRTHRGQPQHF
18	TRBV9	few	-	TRBJ2-7	TGTGCCAGCAGCGTAAGACCTGGGAGAGGGAATCCCCAGAACGAGCAGTACTTC	CASSVRPGRGNPQNEQYF
12	TRBV20-1	many	-	TRBJ1-1	TGCAGTGCTACAGGGTATTGGACTGAAGCTTTCTTT	CSATGYWTEAFF
12	TRBV6-1	-	-	TRBJ1-2	TGTGCCAGCAGGACAGGTCCCTATGGCTACACCTTC	CASRTGPYGYTF
11	TRBV12-3/TRBV12-4	-	TRBD1	TRBJ1-2	TGTGCCAGCAGCGACAGGGGGGCATACACCTTC	CASSDRGAYTF
17	TRBV28	many	TRBD2	TRBJ2-2	TGTGCCAGCAGTTTTCAGAGCGGGAGTGCTCGGACCGGGGAGCTGTTTTTT	CASSFQSGSARTGELFF
12	TRBV12-3/TRBV12-4	many	-	TRBJ1-1	TGTGCCAGCAGTCCCGGAAGGGCTGAAGCTTTCTTT	CASSPGRAEAFF
17	TRBV15	few	-	TRBJ1-1	TGTGCCACCAGCAGAGATAGGGCAGTCCAAGCGTCGCTTGGAGCTTTCTTT	CATSRDRAVQASLGAFF
17	TRBV28	many	-	TRBJ1-5	TGTGCCAGCAGTTTAGATCTGGGGGGCTTTGGCAATCAGCCCCAGCATTTT	CASSLDLGGFGNQPQHF